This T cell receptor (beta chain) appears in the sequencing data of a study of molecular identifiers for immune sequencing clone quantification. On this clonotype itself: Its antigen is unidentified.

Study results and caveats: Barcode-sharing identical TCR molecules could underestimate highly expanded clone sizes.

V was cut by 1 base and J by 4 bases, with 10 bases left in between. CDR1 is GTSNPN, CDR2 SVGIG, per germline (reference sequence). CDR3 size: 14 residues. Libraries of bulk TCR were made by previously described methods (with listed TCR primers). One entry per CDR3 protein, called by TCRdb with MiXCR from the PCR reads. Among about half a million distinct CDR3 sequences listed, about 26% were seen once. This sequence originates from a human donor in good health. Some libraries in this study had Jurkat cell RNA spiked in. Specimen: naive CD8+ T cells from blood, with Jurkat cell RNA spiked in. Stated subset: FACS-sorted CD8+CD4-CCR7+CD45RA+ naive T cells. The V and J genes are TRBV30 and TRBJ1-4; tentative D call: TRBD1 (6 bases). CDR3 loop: CAWSADSNNEKLFF. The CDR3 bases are TGTGCCTGGAGTGCGGACAGCAATAATGAAAAACTGTTTTTT. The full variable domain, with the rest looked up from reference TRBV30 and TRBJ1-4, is SQTIHQWPATLVQPVGSPLSLECTVEGTSNPNLYWYRQAAGRGLQLLFYSVGIGQISSEVPQNLSASRPQDRQFILSSKKLLLSDSGFYLCAWSADSNNEKLFFGSGTQLSVL.